This TCR beta chain was recorded in a study of technical replicates of blood from a handful of donors. The V end lost 4 bases, the J end lost 1 base, and 16 bases lay between the germline ends. CDR3 length equals 16 residues. The V gene's germline CDR1 is SGHRS and CDR2 YFSETQ. The protocol was immunoSEQ multiplex PCR, while the TCRdb copy is restricted to in-frame clones and leaves out a portion. The data hold tens of thousands of clones, with 96% observed a single time. The sequenced sample consisted of T cells isolated from PBMCs. The origin of this receptor is a human donor in good health. The chain employs TRBV5-1 and TRBJ2-3; possible D gene TRBD1, 6 bases. This chain's CDR3 is CASSPQGTLGTDTQYF. CDR3 DNA: TGCGCCAGCAGCCCTCAGGGGACGCTCGGCACAGATACGCAGTATTTT.